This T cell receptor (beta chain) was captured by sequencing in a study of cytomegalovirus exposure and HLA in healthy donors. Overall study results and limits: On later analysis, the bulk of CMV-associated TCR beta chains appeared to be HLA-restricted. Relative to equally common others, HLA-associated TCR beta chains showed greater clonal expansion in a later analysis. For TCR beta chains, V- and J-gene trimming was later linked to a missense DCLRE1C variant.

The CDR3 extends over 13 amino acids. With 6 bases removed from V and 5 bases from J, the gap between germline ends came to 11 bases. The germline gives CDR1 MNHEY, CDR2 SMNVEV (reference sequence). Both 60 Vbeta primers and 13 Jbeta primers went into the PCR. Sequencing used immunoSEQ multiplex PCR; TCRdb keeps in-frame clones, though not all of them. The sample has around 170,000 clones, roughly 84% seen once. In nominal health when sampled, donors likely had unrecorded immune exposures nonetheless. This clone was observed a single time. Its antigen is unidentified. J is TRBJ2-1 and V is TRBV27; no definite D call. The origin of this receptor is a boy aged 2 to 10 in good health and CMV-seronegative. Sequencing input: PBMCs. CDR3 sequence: CASSQTLNNEQFF. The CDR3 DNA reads TGTGCCAGCAGCCAGACTTTAAACAATGAGCAGTTCTTC.